These 2 T cell receptor beta chains were sequenced from one sample in a study of low-dose radiotherapy and immunotherapy resistance in tumors. Alpha- and beta-chain coverage of first-strand cDNA came from TRAV- and TRBV-specific primers. Both a constant-region primer and a V-primer adapter served to amplify TCRs across roughly 20 PCR cycles. TCRdb ran MiXCR on the reads and lists one entry per CDR3 protein. Of more than 50,000 distinct CDR3 sequences listed, 20% to 25% are singletons. The time point was: after trial treatment. Treatment here: LDRT plus nivolumab, ipilimumab, low-dose cyclophosphamide and aspirin (RACIN trial). Sequenced material: PBMCs, taken after low-dose radiotherapy plus immunotherapy. Receptor source: a male donor with prostate cancer.

The chain is built from TRBV10-3 and TRBJ2-7; D unresolved. CDR1 is ENHRY and CDR2 is SYGVKD in the germline V gene. Trimming left V 2 bases short and J 6 bases short, with 5 bases between. The CDR3 contains 11 residues. The DNA for the CDR3 is TGTGCCATCAGTGAGGGTGGCGAGCAGTACTTC. Translating it yields CAISEGGEQYF.

The chain links TRBV6-6 to TRBJ1-5, with D unresolved. The V end lost 9 bases, the J end lost 11 bases, and 14 bases lay between the germline ends. The CDR3 length is 11 residues. The germline V gene has CDR1 MNHNY and CDR2 SVGAGI (reference sequence). This CDR3 is CASKRGWSQHF. The CDR3 nucleotides are TGTGCCAGTAAACGTGGTTGGTCCCAGCATTTT.